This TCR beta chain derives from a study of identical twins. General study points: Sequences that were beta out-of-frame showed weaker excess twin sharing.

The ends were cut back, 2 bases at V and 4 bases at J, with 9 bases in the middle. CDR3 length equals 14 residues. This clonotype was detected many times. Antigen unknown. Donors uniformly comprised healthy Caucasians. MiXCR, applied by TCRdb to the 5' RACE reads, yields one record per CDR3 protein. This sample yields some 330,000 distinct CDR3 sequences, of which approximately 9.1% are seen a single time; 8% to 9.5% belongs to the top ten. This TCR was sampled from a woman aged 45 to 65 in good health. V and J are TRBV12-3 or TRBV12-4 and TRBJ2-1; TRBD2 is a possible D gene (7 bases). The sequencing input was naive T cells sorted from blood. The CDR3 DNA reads TGTGCCAGCAGTTTAAGGGGGGGGTACAATGAGCAGTTCTTC. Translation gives CASSLRGGYNEQFF.